This T cell receptor (beta chain) comes out of a study of human T cells and chemical hapten exposure. Whole-study context: 2% DPC applied to a roughly 2 cm by roughly 2 cm arm area sensitized donors.

TCRdb used MiXCR to reprocess the RACE reads, holding one entry per CDR3 protein. Of 85,000 to 100,000 distinct CDR3 sequences in the sample, roughly 27% were seen once. The length of the CDR3 is 14 residues. With 1 base removed from V and 3 bases from J, the gap between germline ends came to 6 bases. Time point in this sample: patch test 3, about 24 weeks after DPC sensitization. Indicated treatment: therapeutic diphenylcyclopropenone sensitization with weekly scalp DPC. The specimen was whole blood, collected in connection with sensitization to the hapten diphenylcyclopropenone (DPC). The origin of this receptor is a man aged 40-55 years with alopecia areata. Some clones in this sample may be carry-over from other donors' samples. The V call is TRBV12-3 or TRBV12-4, the J call TRBJ1-4; D is unresolved. CDR3 nucleotides: TGTGCCAGCAGTTTAGGGATGCCTAATGAAAAACTGTTTTTT. Its translation is CASSLGMPNEKLFF.